Listed here are 21 T cell receptor beta chains from one sample, sequenced in a study of beta chain features in type 1 diabetes. The study, taken as a whole, reports: Shortening of TCRB CDR3s, moderate but significant, appeared in all four CD4+ subsets of Type 1 diabetes patients.

No cognate antigen is known for these TCRs. Since all of the isolated RNA was reverse transcribed, expressed TCRB transcripts were what got sequenced. Measured with immunoSEQ multiplex PCR; TCRdb has only the in-frame clones, and not every one. The sample yields about 660,000 clones, around an eighth seen once. The sample comprised naive CD4+ T cells from blood. These receptors originate from a man younger than 30 with type 1 diabetes.

J is TRBJ1-1 and V is TRBV4-3; 12 bases align to TRBD1. The CDR3 spans 17 residues. Trimming took 3 bases from V and 1 from J; bases not matched to a gene: 6. Germline values: CDR1 LGHNA, CDR2 YSLEER. CDR3 amino acids: CASSQGQGAVWNTEAFF. The DNA of the CDR3 is TGCGCCAGCAGCCAGGGACAGGGGGCCGTTTGGAACACTGAAGCTTTCTTT.

A few counts support this clone. The sample holds other DNA sequences that translate to the same CDR3. The genes are TRBV18 and TRBJ1-5; D unresolved. CDR1 KGHSH and CDR2 LQKENI come from the germline V gene. There are 13 residues in the CDR3. With 6 bases removed from V and 5 bases from J, the gap between germline ends came to 11 bases. The CDR3 region is CASSTGRDQPQHF. The CDR3 bases are TGTGCCAGCTCCACCGGACGGGATCAGCCCCAGCATTTT.

The chain couples TRBV5-5 to TRBJ2-7; 11 bases fit TRBD2. The CDR3 has 16 amino acids. J was trimmed by 3 bases and V by 0 bases; bases with no gene match: 5. CDR1 and CDR2 (germline): SGHKS, YYEKEE (reference sequence). CDR3 residues: CASSLVVLAGGYEQYF. The CDR3 DNA reads as TGTGCCAGCAGCTTGGTGGTTCTAGCGGGAGGCTACGAGCAGTACTTC.

The V call is TRBV14, the J call TRBJ2-6, with D possibly being TRBD2 (5 bases). CDR1 SGHDN and CDR2 FVKESK come from the germline V gene. V was shortened by 1 base and J by 9 bases, with 10 bases between the two germline ends. CDR3 length: 14 residues. CDR3 sequence (DNA): TGTGCCAGCAGCCAAGGAGGGCCCCGCAACGTCCTGACTTTC. This sequence encodes CASSQGGPRNVLTF. Full variable domain (remainder filled in from reference TRBV14 and TRBJ2-6): EAGVTQFPSHSVIEKGQTVTLRCDPISGHDNLYWYRRVMGKEIKFLLHFVKESKQDESGMPNNRFLAERTGGTYSTLKVQPAELEDSGVYFCASSQGGPRNVLTFGAGSRLTVL.

CDR3 DNA sequence: TGTGCCAGCAGTCACTCAGGCACTGAAGCTTTCTTT. It specifies CASSHSGTEAFF. The chain is built from TRBV4-2 and TRBJ1-1; D not resolved. This CDR3 region has 12 residues. V lost 6 bases to trimming and J lost 4 bases, with 9 bases between them. Germline CDR1 and CDR2: LGHNA and YNFKEQ.

The chain links TRBV5-1 to TRBJ2-1, with 11 bases identical to TRBD2. The CDR3 length is 15 residues. Germline CDR1 and CDR2: SGHRS and YFSETQ. Unmatched junction bases numbered 1, after V lost 0 bases and J lost 5 bases. For the CDR3, the DNA is TGCGCCAGCAGCTTGGGACTAGCGGGACACAATGAGCAGTTCTTC. Amino acids: CASSLGLAGHNEQFF.

V usage is TRBV6-5 and J usage is TRBJ2-1; D gene uncertain. CDR3 length: 15 amino acids. CDR1 and CDR2 (germline): MNHEY, SVGAGI. V shed 6 bases and J shed 0 bases, with 12 bases lying between them. The CDR3 DNA is TGTGCCAGCAGGTCAAGGAGTCGCTCCTACAATGAGCAGTTCTTC. Translated: CASRSRSRSYNEQFF.

The CDR3 loop is CASSLGTNSYEQYF. In nucleotides, the CDR3 is TGTGCCAGCAGCTTGGGGACTAACTCCTACGAGCAGTACTTC. The chain has TRBV7-9 and TRBJ2-7; 7 nucleotides agree with TRBD2. V lost 3 bases and J lost 0; bases outside the gene matches: 2. The CDR3 is made up of 14 amino acids. Germline assignment: CDR1 SEHNR and CDR2 FQNEAQ (reference sequence).

The chain combines TRBV13 with TRBJ2-1; 16 bases are shared with TRBD2. The CDR3 contains 18 residues. Germline V gives CDR1 PRHDT, CDR2 FYEKMQ (reference sequence). V trimming: 3 bases; J trimming: 2 bases; junction bases outside the gene matches: 4. CDR3 sequence: CASSFRGLAGGTYNEQFF. As DNA, the CDR3 is TGTGCCAGCAGCTTCCGGGGACTAGCGGGAGGGACCTACAATGAGCAGTTCTTC.

This clone was seen a few times. The chain is built from TRBV7-2 and TRBJ2-5, with D unresolved. Germline V gene lookup returns CDR1 SGHTA and CDR2 FQGNSA. The CDR3 spans 13 residues. Trimming shortened V by 7 bases and J by 0 bases, and 9 bases separated the two germline ends. The CDR3 DNA reads TGTGCCAGCACCAAACAGTACCAAGAGACCCAGTACTTC. As protein: CASTKQYQETQYF.

CDR3 coding DNA: TGTGCCAGCAGTGTCTCGACCACTGGAAACACCATATATTTT. Translation: CASSVSTTGNTIYF. The chain links TRBV2 to TRBJ1-3, with unresolved D. The CDR3 covers 14 residues. Germline CDR1 and CDR2: SNHLY and FYNNEI. Trimming took off 4 bases at V and 2 bases at J, with 9 bases between the two ends.

The sample holds a few counts of this clone. The V gene is TRBV19, the J gene TRBJ2-7; D unclear. The germline V gene has CDR1 LNHDA and CDR2 SQIVND (reference sequence). The CDR3 runs to 12 residues. Trimming removed 7 bases from V and 2 bases from J, with 9 bases in between. CDR3 loop: CASTGGTYEQYF. The CDR3 DNA reads as TGTGCCAGTACAGGCGGTACCTACGAGCAGTACTTC.

This clone was seen a handful of times. The chain carries TRBV13 and TRBJ2-7, with no clear D. With 0 bases removed from V and 2 bases from J, the gap between germline ends came to 11 bases. The CDR3 contains 15 residues. Germline CDR1 PRHDT, CDR2 FYEKMQ (reference sequence). The CDR3 loop reads CASSLGPHSPYEQYF. CDR3 coding DNA: TGTGCCAGCAGCTTAGGCCCGCACAGCCCCTACGAGCAGTACTTC.

This rearrangement joins TRBV28 to TRBJ2-7, with 10 bases fitting TRBD2. CDR3 length equals 16 residues. Trimming cost V 4 bases and J 0 bases; bases outside gene matches: 6. The germline CDR1 and CDR2 sequences are MDHEN and SYDVKM. CDR3 loop: CASSSISGGPSYEQYF. For the CDR3, the DNA is TGTGCCAGCAGTTCAATTAGCGGGGGGCCCTCCTACGAGCAGTACTTC.

Concerning this clone: Other DNA sequences within the sample encode an identical CDR3. The V gene is TRBV7-6, the J gene TRBJ2-5; no clear D gene. The CDR3 sequence is 11 residues long. Germline V gives CDR1 SGHVS, CDR2 FNYEAQ. V dropped 5 bases and J dropped 2 bases, with 3 bases sitting between them. The CDR3 sequence is CASSLQETQYF. The CDR3 region has the DNA TGTGCCAGCAGCCTACAAGAGACCCAGTACTTC.

The chain combines TRBV29-1 with TRBJ2-3, with a tentative D call TRBD1 (5 bases). Trimming took 6 bases from V and 3 from J, leaving 10 bases between them. This CDR3 spans 12 amino acids. The V gene's germline CDR1 is SQVTM and CDR2 ANQGSEA. The CDR3 sequence is CSVNPGTDTQYF. The CDR3 bases are TGCAGCGTAAATCCAGGGACAGATACGCAGTATTTT.

This clone was observed a handful of times. The same CDR3 can be traced to other DNA sequences in this sample. The chain has TRBV29-1 and TRBJ1-4; 12 positions match TRBD1. The CDR3 has 12 amino acids. Per germline, CDR1 SQVTM and CDR2 ANQGSEA. V trimming: 7 bases; J trimming: 8 bases; junction bases outside the gene matches: 2. The CDR3 loop is CSAGTGGEKLFF. For the CDR3, the DNA is TGCAGCGCCGGGACAGGGGGCGAAAAACTGTTTTTT. The whole variable domain, filled in from reference TRBV29-1 and TRBJ1-4, reads SAVISQKPSRDICQRGTSLTIQCQVDSQVTMMFWYRQQPGQSLTLIATANQGSEATYESGFVIDKFPISRPNLTFSTLTVSNMSPEDSSIYLCSAGTGGEKLFFGSGTQLSVL.

This clone occurred a few times. The chain joins TRBV18 to TRBJ1-1, with a possible D match to TRBD1 (5 bases). Trimming removed 3 bases at V and 4 bases at J, with 6 bases between. The CDR3 spans 12 residues. CDR1 KGHSH and CDR2 LQKENI come from the germline V gene. The CDR3 DNA follows: TGTGCCAGCTCACCGGGGCGCACTGAAGCTTTCTTT. Its translation is CASSPGRTEAFF. The full variable domain, rest sourced from reference TRBV18 and TRBJ1-1, is NAGVMQNPRHLVRRRGQEARLRCSPMKGHSHVYWYRQLPEEGLKFMVYLQKENIIDESGMPKERFSAEFPKEGPSILRIQQVVRGDSAAYFCASSPGRTEAFFGQGTRLTVV.

The V gene is TRBV6-5, the J gene TRBJ2-2; a weak D match, TRBD2 (5 bases). This CDR3 is built from 14 residues. The V and J ends lost 6 bases and 6 bases respectively, with 14 bases between them. Germline CDR1 is MNHEY and CDR2 is SVGAGI. Written as DNA, the CDR3 is TGTGCCAGCAGCACTAGTTCCTTCGCCGGGGAGCTGTTTTTT. It translates to CASSTSSFAGELFF.

This clone was seen more than once but under ten times. CDR3 nucleotides: TGCGCCAGCAGCGTACTAGCGGGATCCAGCACAGATACGCAGTATTTT. It is translated as CASSVLAGSSTDTQYF. V gene TRBV5-1 combines with J gene TRBJ2-3; 10 bases map to TRBD2. Germline lookup yields CDR1 SGHRS and CDR2 YFSETQ. Unmatched junction bases numbered 5, after V lost 4 bases and J lost 0 bases. There are 16 residues in the CDR3.

This sequence joins TRBV5-4 and TRBJ1-2; D is unresolved. The CDR3 is 14 amino acids. V shed 0 bases and J shed 4 bases, with 10 bases lying between them. Germline V gene data show CDR1 as SGHNT and CDR2 as YYREEE (reference sequence). CDR3 sequence: CASSLDSGPYGYTF. DNA of the CDR3: TGTGCCAGCAGCTTGGACAGCGGGCCCTATGGCTACACCTTC.